The entry below describes one T cell receptor (beta chain). Genomic DNA of unsorted samples came from 90 million or so PBMCs. The entry originates in a study of shared clonotypes between healthy human individuals. The wider study: Aged 18 to 49, the donors were a couple of women and three men.

Each PCR replicate run on unsorted PBMC took in about 0.3 ug DNA, around 30,000 T cell genomes. Profiled with immunoSEQ multiplex PCR; TCRdb holds only in-frame clones, not every one. The table shows fewer than 600,000 clones, with 70% to 80% occurring only once. CDR3 size: 13 residues. The ends were cut back, 2 bases at V and 6 bases at J, with 7 bases in the middle. Germline CDR1 and CDR2: SEHNR and FQNEAQ (reference sequence). V is TRBV7-9 and J is TRBJ2-2, with unresolved D. This clonotype originated in a middle-aged woman in good health. Some clones in this sample may be carry-over from other donors' samples. Material: PBMCs. Here the CDR3 reads CASSLRSPGELFF. CDR3 DNA sequence: TGTGCCAGCAGCTTAAGGTCCCCCGGGGAGCTGTTTTTT.